A single sample gave rise to the 29 T cell receptor beta chains below, sequenced in a study of T cells in Graves' hyperthyroidism and ophthalmopathy. Amplified TCR beta CDR3 regions came from RNA transcripts. The HTBI set primed first-round TCR CDR3 RT-PCR. A single record per CDR3 protein comes from TCRdb applying MiXCR to the multiplex PCR reads. The data contain roughly 380,000 distinct CDR3 sequences, approximately 15% of them singletons. The specimen sequenced was blood. The origin of the receptors is a woman between 55 and 75 years old with Graves' hyperthyroidism.

Ten or more counts support this clonotype. This sequence joins TRBV12-3 or TRBV12-4 and TRBJ2-1, with 10 bases lining up with TRBD1. After removal of 6 bases from V and 8 bases from J, the junction contained 10 bases not matched to a gene. The CDR3 length is 15 residues. The DNA for the CDR3 is TGTGCCAGCAGCCGTCCGGGACAGGGGATCCATGAGCAGTTCTTC. Translation: CASSRPGQGIHEQFF.

This clonotype was seen at least ten times. V usage is TRBV24-1 and J usage is TRBJ2-1; 11 nucleotides match TRBD2. The ends lost 4 bases at V and 6 bases at J; junction bases unmatched: 7. Looked up from germline, CDR1 is KGHDR and CDR2 is SFDVKD. This CDR3 comprises 16 residues. The CDR3 sequence is CATSDLLAGGANEQFF. The CDR3 nucleotides read TGTGCCACCAGTGACCTGCTAGCGGGAGGAGCCAATGAGCAGTTCTTC.

This chain links TRBV9 with TRBJ2-3, with D perhaps assigned TRBD1 or TRBD2 (5 bases each). Trimming stripped 3 bases from V and 6 bases from J, with 11 bases between. Germline CDR1 and CDR2: SGDLS and YYNGEE. The CDR3 has 13 residues. CDR3 residues: CASSGGTPDTQYF. In DNA, the CDR3 is TGTGCCAGCAGCGGAGGGACCCCCGATACGCAGTATTTT.

This clonotype has only a few counts. The gene calls are TRBV5-1 and TRBJ2-1; D possibly uses TRBD1 or TRBD2 (5 bases each). From germline, CDR1 is SGHRS and CDR2 YFSETQ. V lost 3 bases, J lost 1 base, and 14 bases lay in between. The CDR3 extends over 16 amino acids. CDR3 coding DNA: TGCGCCAGCAGCTGGAGGCACAGGACTTCCTACAATGAGCAGTTCTTC. It encodes CASSWRHRTSYNEQFF.

This clonotype has a count of ten or more. The chain recombines TRBV7-9 with TRBJ1-1; D call uncertain. CDR1 and CDR2 from the germline V gene are SEHNR and FQNEAQ (reference sequence). V lost 2 bases and J lost 0, with 10 bases in between. The CDR3 spans 15 residues. CDR3 nucleotide sequence: TGTGCCAGCAGCTTACGGACGGATATGAACACTGAAGCTTTCTTT. Encoded protein: CASSLRTDMNTEAFF. The full variable domain, completed using reference TRBV7-9 and TRBJ1-1, is DTGVSQNPRHKITKRGQNVTFRCDPISEHNRLYWYRQTLGQGPEFLTYFQNEAQLEKSRLLSDRFSAERPKGSFSTLEIQRTEQGDSAMYLCASSLRTDMNTEAFFGQGTRLTVV.

This clonotype came up many times. The gene calls are TRBV7-3 and TRBJ2-1; 10 bases match TRBD2. Trimming cost V 4 bases and J 5 bases; bases outside gene matches: 8. The CDR3 extends over 16 amino acids. Germline CDR1 and CDR2: SGHTA and FQGTGA. The CDR3 DNA is TGTGCCAGCAGCTATAACCTAGCGGGGGACAACAATGAGCAGTTCTTC. Translated, it gives CASSYNLAGDNNEQFF.

The chain has TRBV28 and TRBJ2-5; TRBD2 matches 7 bases. Losses at the gene ends were 5 bases for V and 5 bases for J; bases not matched to a gene: 8. The CDR3 runs 14 residues. Germline CDR1 is MDHEN and CDR2 is SYDVKM. CDR3 loop: CASSRGLRVETQYF. In DNA, the CDR3 is TGTGCCAGCAGTAGGGGACTACGGGTGGAGACCCAGTACTTC. Combining the CDR3 with reference TRBV28 and TRBJ2-5 gives the whole variable domain DVKVTQSSRYLVKRTGEKVFLECVQDMDHENMFWYRQDPGLGLRLIYFSYDVKMKEKGDIPEGYSVSREKKERFSLILESASTNQTSMYLCASSRGLRVETQYFGPGTRLLVL.

The chain joins TRBV10-3 to TRBJ1-2; D not certain. Trimming left V 4 bases short and J 7 bases short, with 13 bases between. Germline values: CDR1 ENHRY, CDR2 SYGVKD. This CDR3 is 13 amino acids long. CDR3 nucleotide sequence: TGTGCCATCAGTGCCCCGGCCTCGGCTGGCTACACCTTC. This codes for CAISAPASAGYTF.

This clonotype was picked up a small number of times. This sequence joins TRBV20-1 and TRBJ2-3, with TRBD2 matching 7 bases. The CDR3 is 16 residues long. V gave up 3 bases and J gave up 0 bases; unmatched junction bases: 9. CDR1 is DFQATT, CDR2 SNEGSKA, per germline (reference sequence). DNA of the CDR3: TGCAGTGCTAGCTCGTTAGCGGGCCATAGCACAGATACGCAGTATTTT. Translated: CSASSLAGHSTDTQYF.

This clonotype was counted ten times or more. The chain recombines TRBV20-1 with TRBJ2-5; 9 positions match TRBD2. Germline loops: CDR1 DFQATT, CDR2 SNEGSKA (reference sequence). After removal of 3 bases from V and 5 bases from J, the junction contained 4 bases not matched to a gene. The CDR3 extends over 13 amino acids. The CDR3 bases are TGCAGTGCTAGTGGACTAGCGTGGGAGACCCAGTACTTC. Protein: CSASGLAWETQYF.

Ten or more counts support this clonotype. CDR3 sequence reads: CASSLAERDNEQYF. Written as DNA, the CDR3 is TGCGCCAGCAGCTTGGCCGAGCGGGACAACGAGCAGTACTTC. The V and J genes are TRBV5-1 and TRBJ2-7; maybe TRBD2 (7 bases). V was shortened by 0 bases and J by 5 bases, with 12 bases between the two germline ends. The CDR3 consists of 14 residues. CDR1 is SGHRS and CDR2 is YFSETQ in the germline V gene.

The chain combines TRBV10-3 with TRBJ2-7; 7 bases are a match to TRBD1. CDR3 length equals 13 residues. Looked up from germline, CDR1 is ENHRY and CDR2 is SYGVKD. J lost 4 bases, V lost 4 bases, and 4 bases had no gene match. The CDR3 here is CAISVQGEYEQYF. In nucleotides, the CDR3 is TGTGCCATCAGTGTTCAGGGGGAGTACGAGCAGTACTTC.

This clonotype was observed once. The chain joins TRBV10-3 to TRBJ2-7; 7 positions agree with TRBD2. Germline lookup yields CDR1 ENHRY and CDR2 SYGVKD. The J segment lost 3 bases and the V segment lost 2 bases, leaving 1 base of the junction unmatched. The CDR3 extends over 13 amino acids. CDR3 loop: CAISEGLGYEQYF. CDR3 coding DNA: TGTGCCATCAGTGAGGGACTAGGCTACGAGCAGTACTTC.

The chain joins TRBV10-2 to TRBJ1-5; D not resolved. The ends were cut back, 2 bases at V and 5 bases at J, with 4 bases in the middle. Germline CDR1 is WSHSY and CDR2 is SAAADI. The CDR3 loop spans 12 amino acids. The CDR3: CASSEADQPQHF. CDR3 sequence (DNA): TGCGCCAGCAGTGAGGCGGATCAGCCCCAGCATTTT.

A remark on this clonotype: It may be a read error: a sequence one base away is much more abundant. This chain joins TRBV5-1 and TRBJ2-2, with D perhaps matching TRBD2 (6 bases). CDR1 is SGHRS and CDR2 is YFSETQ in the germline V gene. The CDR3 length is 14 residues. CDR3 sequence: CTSRPTSNTGELFF. The DNA of the CDR3 is TGCACCAGCAGGCCAACTAGCAACACCGGGGAGCTGTTTTTT.

This chain connects TRBV5-1 to TRBJ1-2; tentatively, D is TRBD1 (5 bases). The CDR3 covers 15 residues. Trimming cost V 6 bases and J 4 bases, with 19 bases left between them. Per the germline V gene, CDR1 is SGHRS and CDR2 is YFSETQ. CDR3 amino acids: CASNPAGTTGYGYTF. CDR3 bases: TGCGCCAGCAACCCGGCAGGGACCACTGGCTATGGCTACACCTTC.

Many counts were recorded for this clonotype. The chain joins TRBV24-1 to TRBJ2-5; D is unclear. This CDR3 has 13 residues. V lost 5 bases to trimming and J lost 5 bases, with 11 bases between them. CDR1 and CDR2 (germline): KGHDR, SFDVKD. In nucleotides, the CDR3 is TGTGCCACCAGTGTGGCATTCGAGGAGACCCAGTACTTC. This codes for CATSVAFEETQYF.

On this clonotype: This clone may be a read error of a much larger clone one base away. The rearrangement uses TRBV6-2 or TRBV6-3 and TRBJ2-5, with D possibly being TRBD2 (6 bases). Germline CDR1 is MNHEY and CDR2 is SVGEGT. The CDR3 consists of 13 residues. The CDR3, as DNA: TGTTCCAGCAGTCCCGGGACTTCAGAGACCCAGTACTTC. Protein product: CSSSPGTSETQYF.

This clonotype has at least ten counts. The chain has TRBV5-1 and TRBJ2-3; TRBD2 might be the D (6 bases). The V gene's germline CDR1 is SGHRS and CDR2 YFSETQ. Trimming cost V 7 bases and J 9 bases, with 15 bases left between them. CDR3 length equals 12 residues. As DNA, the CDR3 is TGCGCCAGCGGACGGGACTCCCAGACGCAGTATTTT. It translates to CASGRDSQTQYF. Full variable domain (rest looked up from reference TRBV5-1 and TRBJ2-3): KAGVTQTPRYLIKTRGQQVTLSCSPISGHRSVSWYQQTPGQGLQFLFEYFSETQRNKGNFPGRFSGRQFSNSRSEMNVSTLELGDSALYLCASGRDSQTQYFGPGTRLTVL.

This clonotype was observed at least ten times. CDR3 region: CASTFDRGTEAFF. The CDR3 coding sequence is TGTGCCAGCACCTTTGACAGGGGGACTGAAGCTTTCTTT. J is TRBJ1-1 and V is TRBV12-3 or TRBV12-4; 9 bases align to TRBD1. V lost 7 bases, J lost 5 bases, and 5 bases stayed unmatched. This CDR3 region has 13 residues.

This clonotype was seen a few times. The chain recombines TRBV6-1 with TRBJ1-4; 7 nucleotides align to TRBD1. Per germline, CDR1 MNHNS and CDR2 SASEGT. The J segment lost 0 bases and the V segment lost 6 bases, leaving 7 bases of the junction unmatched. This CDR3 comprises 16 residues. CDR3 in amino acids: CASRHRGRATNEKLFF. The CDR3 bases are TGTGCCAGCAGACACAGGGGCCGCGCAACTAATGAAAAACTGTTTTTT.

This clonotype was seen repeatedly, ten times or more. The CDR3 loop reads CASSLVGARSGYTF. The CDR3 nucleotides read TGTGCCAGCAGTTTAGTGGGGGCTCGCAGTGGCTACACCTTC. V is TRBV27 and J is TRBJ1-2; D is perhaps TRBD1 (6 bases). Between the trimmed V and J ends, which lost 2 bases and 7 bases, there was a span of 14 bases. CDR1 and CDR2 (germline): MNHEY, SMNVEV (reference sequence). The CDR3 contains 14 residues.

This clonotype was found many times. The CDR3, as DNA: TGTGCCAGCAGTGGCCTCGCCGGGACTAGCGGCAATGAGCAGTTCTTC. Its translation: CASSGLAGTSGNEQFF. J is TRBJ2-1 and V is TRBV7-2; 11 positions match TRBD2. Germline V gene data show CDR1 as SGHTA and CDR2 as FQGNSA. The trim removed 6 bases at V and 6 bases at J, leaving 10 bases unmatched. The CDR3 has 16 residues. The full variable domain, in which reference TRBV7-2 and TRBJ2-1 provide the parts outside the CDR3, is GAGVSQSPSNKVTEKGKDVELRCDPISGHTALYWYRQSLGQGLEFLIYFQGNSAPDKSGLPSDRFSAERTGGSVSTLTIQRTQQEDSAVYLCASSGLAGTSGNEQFFGPGTRLTVL.

In DNA, the CDR3 is TGTGCCAGCAGCCCCCCGGGGGGGGTGGGTGAGCAGTACTTC. Translating gives CASSPPGGVGEQYF. The rearrangement uses TRBV7-3 and TRBJ2-7; 8 bases match TRBD2. Per the germline V gene, CDR1 is SGHTA and CDR2 is FQGTGA. Trimming removed 5 bases from V and 7 bases from J; junction bases left unmatched: 10. The CDR3 is 14 residues long.

This clonotype was recorded at least ten times. The V gene is TRBV5-1, the J gene TRBJ2-3; 7 positions agree with TRBD2. This CDR3 region has 19 residues. Looked up from germline, CDR1 is SGHRS and CDR2 is YFSETQ. The ends lost 0 bases at V and 1 base at J; junction bases unmatched: 14. The CDR3 loop reads CASSLDPRGRAFRTDTQYF. DNA for the CDR3: TGCGCCAGCAGCTTGGATCCACGTGGGAGGGCCTTTCGCACAGATACGCAGTATTTT.

This clonotype has at least ten counts. This chain uses TRBV2 with TRBJ2-7; 10 bases agree with TRBD2. V gave up 11 bases and J gave up 2 bases; unmatched junction bases: 9. CDR1 is SNHLY, CDR2 FYNNEI, per germline. The CDR3 is made up of 14 amino acids. CDR3 sequence (DNA): TGTGCCGGAGGACTAGCGGACCAGACCTACGAGCAGTACTTC. This sequence encodes CAGGLADQTYEQYF.

The V and J genes are TRBV10-3 and TRBJ2-1; possible D gene TRBD1, 6 bases. The germline V gene encodes CDR1 ENHRY and CDR2 SYGVKD. Trimming cost V 0 bases and J 12 bases, with 9 bases left between them. The CDR3 has 12 residues. The CDR3: CAISESTGSQFF. CDR3 coding DNA: TGTGCCATCAGTGAGTCGACAGGCTCGCAGTTCTTC.

At least ten counts were recorded for this clonotype. V usage is TRBV18 and J usage is TRBJ1-1, with D possibly matching TRBD1 (5 bases). The CDR3 contains 15 residues. Germline CDR1 KGHSH, CDR2 LQKENI. Trimming left V 6 bases short and J 0 bases short, with 14 bases between. Written as DNA, the CDR3 is TGTGCCAGCTCGCTCTCAGGGATCGTGAACACTGAAGCTTTCTTT. Translating it yields CASSLSGIVNTEAFF.

The table lists this clonotype with a few counts. This chain joins TRBV29-1 and TRBJ2-5; TRBD1 matches at 9 bases. In germline, CDR1 is SQVTM, CDR2 ANQGSEA. There are 15 residues in the CDR3. The V and J ends lost 7 bases and 1 base, in that order; junction bases with no gene match: 10. In nucleotides, the CDR3 is TGCAGCGCCATCCGGAACAGGGGGCTCCAAGAGACCCAGTACTTC. This sequence encodes CSAIRNRGLQETQYF.